The clone carrying this TCR beta chain came up a few times. Germline loops: CDR1 LNHNV, CDR2 YYDKDF (reference sequence). Between the trimmed V and J ends, which lost 1 base and 6 bases, there was a span of 13 bases. This CDR3 is 15 amino acids long. This record belongs to a study of blood T cell repertoires in COVID-19. The Seattle patients, enrolled during active infection, were followed longitudinally. Original processing notes: The authors estimated nucleated cell counts from reference gene primer amplification. The data were produced by immunoSEQ multiplex PCR, yet TCRdb's version contains in-frame clones alone and is incomplete. For V, J and clone size, that table is used; D and trimming come from the DNA. The repertoire consists of under 200,000 clones, with 60% to 85% occurring once and the leading ten covering around 8.1%.

The sequence was collected from a woman aged 55-69 years with COVID-19, enrolled during active disease. This rearrangement joins TRBV15 to TRBJ2-1; D perhaps matches TRBD1 (6 bases). The sample taken for sequencing was peripheral blood. The CDR3 region has the DNA TGTGCCACCAGCAGAGCCGGGACACAGTCCAATGAGCAGTTCTTC. This gives the protein CATSRAGTQSNEQFF.